The T cell receptor beta chain under discussion was sequenced for a study of blood T cell repertoires in COVID-19. The CDR3 runs 14 residues. With 6 bases clipped from V and 1 base from J, the junction kept 0 bases outside the gene matches. CDR1 PRHDT and CDR2 FYEKMQ come from the germline V gene (reference sequence). Assay used: immunoSEQ multiplex PCR; TCRdb lists only in-frame clones, some missing. The sample shows over 250,000 clones, less than 85% of them seen only once. Material: peripheral blood. The chain combines TRBV13 with TRBJ2-2; 9 nucleotides align to TRBD2. The receptor was derived from a human donor with COVID-19, enrolled during active disease. The donor label of this sample is uncertain. The CDR3 DNA reads as TGTGCCAGCAGACTAGCGGGGAACACCGGGGAGCTGTTTTTT. Amino acid sequence: CASRLAGNTGELFF.